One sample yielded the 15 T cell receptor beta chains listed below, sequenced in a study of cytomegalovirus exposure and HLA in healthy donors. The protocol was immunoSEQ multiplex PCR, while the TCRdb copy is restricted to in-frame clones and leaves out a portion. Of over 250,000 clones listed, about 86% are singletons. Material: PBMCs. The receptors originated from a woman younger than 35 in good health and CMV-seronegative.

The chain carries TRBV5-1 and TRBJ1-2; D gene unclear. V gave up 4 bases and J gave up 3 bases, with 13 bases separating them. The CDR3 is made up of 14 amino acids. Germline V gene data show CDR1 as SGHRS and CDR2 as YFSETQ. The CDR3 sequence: CASSLGANHYGYTF. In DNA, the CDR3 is TGCGCCAGCAGCCTAGGAGCGAACCACTATGGCTACACCTTC. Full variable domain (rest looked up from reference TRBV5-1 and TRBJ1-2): KAGVTQTPRYLIKTRGQQVTLSCSPISGHRSVSWYQQTPGQGLQFLFEYFSETQRNKGNFPGRFSGRQFSNSRSEMNVSTLELGDSALYLCASSLGANHYGYTFGSGTRLTVV.

The CDR3 DNA follows: TGTGCCAGCAGCTTCGAAAGAAGCCTATACAATGAGCAGTTCTTC. Translation: CASSFERSLYNEQFF. The rearrangement uses TRBV5-8 and TRBJ2-1; unclear D gene. CDR1 is SGHTS and CDR2 is YDEGEE in the germline V gene. The length of the CDR3 is 15 residues. V was cut by 2 bases and J by 4 bases, with 13 bases left in between.

The CDR3 DNA reads as TGCGCCAGCAGCTTGGCGGGCTTCAGGGGTCAGCCCCAGCATTTT. Protein sequence: CASSLAGFRGQPQHF. V and J are TRBV5-1 and TRBJ1-5; TRBD1 might be the D (6 bases). The CDR3 runs 15 residues. The germline gives CDR1 SGHRS, CDR2 YFSETQ. V was clipped by 0 bases and J by 6 bases, with 13 bases between them.

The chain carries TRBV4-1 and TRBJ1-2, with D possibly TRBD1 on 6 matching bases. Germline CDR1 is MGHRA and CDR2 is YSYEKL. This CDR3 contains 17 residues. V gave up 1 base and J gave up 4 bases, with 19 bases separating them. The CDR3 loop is CASSQARTDLSSYGYTF. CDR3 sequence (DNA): TGCGCCAGCAGCCAAGCCCGGACAGACCTATCTTCCTATGGCTACACCTTC.

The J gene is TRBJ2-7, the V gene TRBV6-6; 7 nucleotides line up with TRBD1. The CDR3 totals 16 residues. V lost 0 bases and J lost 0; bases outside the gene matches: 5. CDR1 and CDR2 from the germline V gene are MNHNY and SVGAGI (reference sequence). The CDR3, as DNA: TGTGCCAGCAGTTACTCCAGAGGGGGCAGCTCCTACGAGCAGTACTTC. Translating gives CASSYSRGGSSYEQYF.

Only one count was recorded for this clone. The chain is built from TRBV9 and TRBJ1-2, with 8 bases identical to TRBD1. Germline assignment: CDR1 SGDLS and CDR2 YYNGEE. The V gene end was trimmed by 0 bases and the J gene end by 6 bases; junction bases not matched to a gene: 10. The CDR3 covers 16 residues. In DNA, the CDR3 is TGTGCCAGCAGCGTAGGTAATGCGGCAGGGGGCAATGGCTACACCTTC. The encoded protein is CASSVGNAAGGNGYTF.

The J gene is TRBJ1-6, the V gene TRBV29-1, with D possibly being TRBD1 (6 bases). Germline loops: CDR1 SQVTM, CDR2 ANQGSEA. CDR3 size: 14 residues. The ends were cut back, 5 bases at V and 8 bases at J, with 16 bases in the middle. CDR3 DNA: TGCAGCGTTAACCTGGTACAGGGCGATTCACCCCTCCACTTT. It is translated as CSVNLVQGDSPLHF.

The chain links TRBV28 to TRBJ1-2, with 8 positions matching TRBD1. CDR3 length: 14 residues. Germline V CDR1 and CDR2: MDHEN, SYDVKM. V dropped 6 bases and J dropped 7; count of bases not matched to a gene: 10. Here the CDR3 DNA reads TGTGCCAGCAGGGGGGACAGGTGGTCCCTTGGCTACACCTTC. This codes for CASRGDRWSLGYTF.

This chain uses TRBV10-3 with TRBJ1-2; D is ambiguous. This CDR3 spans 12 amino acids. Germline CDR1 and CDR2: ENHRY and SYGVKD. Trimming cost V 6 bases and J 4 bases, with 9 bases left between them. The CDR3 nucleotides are TGTGCCATCAGGTCCAGTCCCTATGGCTACACCTTC. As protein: CAIRSSPYGYTF.

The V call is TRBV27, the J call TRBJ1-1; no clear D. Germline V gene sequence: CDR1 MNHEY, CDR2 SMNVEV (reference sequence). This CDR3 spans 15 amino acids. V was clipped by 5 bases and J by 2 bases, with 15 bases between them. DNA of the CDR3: TGTGCCAGCAGTCCCCGGTTTAACTTTAACACTGAAGCTTTCTTT. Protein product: CASSPRFNFNTEAFF.

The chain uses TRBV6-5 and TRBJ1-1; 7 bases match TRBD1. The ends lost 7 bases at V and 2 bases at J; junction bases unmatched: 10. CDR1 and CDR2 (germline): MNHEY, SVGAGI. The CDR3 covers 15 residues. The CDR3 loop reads CASKPLTGSNTEAFF. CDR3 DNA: TGTGCCAGCAAACCCTTGACAGGGAGTAACACTGAAGCTTTCTTT.

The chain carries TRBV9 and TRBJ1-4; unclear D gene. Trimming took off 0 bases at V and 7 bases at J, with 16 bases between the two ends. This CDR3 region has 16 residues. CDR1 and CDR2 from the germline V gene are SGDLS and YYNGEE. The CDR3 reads CASSVGPGLGSEKLFF. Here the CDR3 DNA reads TGTGCCAGCAGCGTAGGACCGGGCTTAGGGAGTGAAAAACTGTTTTTT.

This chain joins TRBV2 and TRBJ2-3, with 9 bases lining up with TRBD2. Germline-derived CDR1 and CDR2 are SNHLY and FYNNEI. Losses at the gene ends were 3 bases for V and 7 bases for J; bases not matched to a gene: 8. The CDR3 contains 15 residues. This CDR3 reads CASSDPSGVQNTQYF. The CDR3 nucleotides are TGTGCCAGCAGTGATCCTAGCGGGGTTCAAAATACGCAGTATTTT.

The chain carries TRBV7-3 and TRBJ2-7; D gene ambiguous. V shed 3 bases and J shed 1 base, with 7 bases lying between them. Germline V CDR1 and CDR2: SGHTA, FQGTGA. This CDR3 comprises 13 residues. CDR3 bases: TGTGCCAGCAGCTTGGCCCAGTCCTACGAGCAGTACTTC. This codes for CASSLAQSYEQYF.

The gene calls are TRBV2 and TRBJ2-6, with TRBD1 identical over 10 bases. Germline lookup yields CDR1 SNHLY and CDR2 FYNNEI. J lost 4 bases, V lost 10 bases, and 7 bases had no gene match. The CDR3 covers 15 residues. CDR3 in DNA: TGTGCCAATGGGACAGGGGCGGCCGGGGCCAACGTCCTGACTTTC. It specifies CANGTGAAGANVLTF.